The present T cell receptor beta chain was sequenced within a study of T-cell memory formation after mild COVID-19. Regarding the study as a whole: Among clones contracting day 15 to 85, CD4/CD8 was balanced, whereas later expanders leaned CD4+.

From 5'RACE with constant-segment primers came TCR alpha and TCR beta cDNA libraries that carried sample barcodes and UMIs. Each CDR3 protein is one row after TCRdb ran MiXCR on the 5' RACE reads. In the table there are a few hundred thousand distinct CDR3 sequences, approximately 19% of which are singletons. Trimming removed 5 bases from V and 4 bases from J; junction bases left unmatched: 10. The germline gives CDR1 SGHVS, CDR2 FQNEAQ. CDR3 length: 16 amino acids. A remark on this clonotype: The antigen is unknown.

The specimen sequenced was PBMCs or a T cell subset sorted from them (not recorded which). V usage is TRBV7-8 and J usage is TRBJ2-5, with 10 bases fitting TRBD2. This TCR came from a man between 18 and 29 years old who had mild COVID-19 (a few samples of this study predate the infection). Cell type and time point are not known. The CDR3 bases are TGTGCCAGCAGCCTAAGGCGCCTAGCGGGAGCAGAGACCCAGTACTTC. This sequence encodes CASSLRRLAGAETQYF.